Listed here are 21 T cell receptor beta chains from one sample, sequenced in a study of blood T cell repertoires in COVID-19. The repertoire was sequenced with immunoSEQ multiplex PCR; TCRdb's copy has only in-frame clones and lacks some. The sample has more than 13,000 clones, about nine tenths seen once; the top ten hold roughly 7.3%. Sequencing used peripheral blood. These receptors all come from a human donor in a cohort sampled during active COVID-19.

This chain links TRBV5-1 with TRBJ2-5, with TRBD1 matching over 8 bases. The V gene's germline CDR1 is SGHRS and CDR2 YFSETQ. This CDR3 is built from 15 residues. The V gene end was trimmed by 4 bases and the J gene end by 4 bases; junction bases not matched to a gene: 9. CDR3 sequence reads: CASSLTAGGRETQYF. The CDR3 DNA sequence: TGCGCCAGCAGCCTGACGGCAGGGGGCCGAGAGACCCAGTACTTC.

The J gene is TRBJ2-5, the V gene TRBV7-2, with TRBD1 matching over 9 bases. The junction had 4 bases not matched to a gene; V was cut back by 0 bases and J by 2 bases. Germline CDR1 is SGHTA and CDR2 is FQGNSA. CDR3 size: 16 residues. CDR3 protein: CASSLAGQGVQETQYF. Here the CDR3 DNA reads TGTGCCAGCAGCTTAGCGGGACAGGGAGTTCAAGAGACCCAGTACTTC.

About this clone itself: One end of the junction fails to match germline, which may point to a read error. The chain carries TRBV3-1 (or the pseudogene TRBV3-2) and TRBJ2-2, with D possibly being TRBD2 (6 bases). The CDR3 sequence is 14 residues long. Germline V CDR1 and CDR2: LGHDT, YNNKEL (reference sequence). Here the CDR3 reads CASSQRGNAGELFF. The CDR3 region has the DNA TGTGCCAGCAGCCAACGCGGGAACGCCGGGGAGCTGTTTTTT.

This clone was seen once. This chain links TRBV4-3 with TRBJ2-5; 10 bases align to TRBD2. From germline, CDR1 is LGHNA and CDR2 YSLEER. The V and J ends lost 0 bases and 5 bases, in that order; junction bases with no gene match: 9. The CDR3 loop spans 17 amino acids. The CDR3 nucleotides are TGCGCCAGCAGCCAAGATCCGAGCACTAGCGGGGTTGAGACCCAGTACTTC. Its protein is CASSQDPSTSGVETQYF.

This chain joins TRBV11-2 and TRBJ1-2; 9 nucleotides match TRBD1. The CDR3 runs to 14 residues. From germline, CDR1 is SGHAT and CDR2 FQNNGV. Trimming cost V 1 base and J 8 bases; bases outside gene matches: 5. The CDR3 DNA follows: TGTGCCAGCAGCTTAGGAAGGGACAGGGAAGGCTACACCTTC. Encoded protein: CASSLGRDREGYTF. Based on the CDR3 plus reference TRBV11-2 and TRBJ1-2, the full variable domain is EAGVAQSPRYKIIEKRQSVAFWCNPISGHATLYWYQQILGQGPKLLIQFQNNGVVDDSQLPKDRFSAERLKGVDSTLKIQPAKLEDSAVYLCASSLGRDREGYTFGSGTRLTVV.

This CDR3 reads CASSLAVTGYEQYF. CDR3 nucleotides: TGTGCCAGCAGCTTGGCAGTCACCGGGTACGAGCAGTACTTC. V gene TRBV5-5 combines with J gene TRBJ2-7, with unresolved D. V shed 0 bases and J shed 4 bases, with 11 bases lying between them. CDR3 size: 14 residues. Germline lookup yields CDR1 SGHKS and CDR2 YYEKEE (reference sequence).

CDR3 in amino acids: CASSSTSGGDTQYF. As DNA, the CDR3 is TGTGCCAGCAGTTCCACTAGCGGCGGGGATACGCAGTATTTT. This sequence joins TRBV28 and TRBJ2-3; 8 bases fit TRBD2. The trim removed 4 bases at V and 6 bases at J, leaving 6 bases unmatched. The length of the CDR3 is 14 residues. Looked up from germline, CDR1 is MDHEN and CDR2 is SYDVKM.

The chain combines TRBV11-2 with TRBJ2-5; D unclear. The CDR3 totals 14 residues. Trimming removed 1 base from V and 2 bases from J, with 8 bases in between. Germline V gene lookup returns CDR1 SGHAT and CDR2 FQNNGV. The CDR3 loop is CASSLALRQETQYF. The DNA of the CDR3 is TGTGCCAGCAGCTTAGCGTTGCGGCAAGAGACCCAGTACTTC.

This chain joins TRBV24-1 and TRBJ2-1; D is perhaps TRBD2 (7 bases). Between the trimmed V and J ends, which lost 6 bases and 8 bases, there was a span of 13 bases. Germline V gene data show CDR1 as KGHDR and CDR2 as SFDVKD. The CDR3 covers 13 residues. CDR3 DNA sequence: TGTGCCACCAGTAGGGGGGGAAGCGATGAGCAGTTCTTC. It specifies CATSRGGSDEQFF.

This chain connects TRBV28 to TRBJ1-5; D call uncertain. The CDR3 covers 13 residues. V dropped 7 bases and J dropped 3 bases, with 10 bases sitting between them. From germline, CDR1 is MDHEN and CDR2 SYDVKM. CDR3 DNA: TGTGCCAGCAAATCGGAGTACAATCAGCCCCAGCATTTT. Protein sequence: CASKSEYNQPQHF. The variable domain in full, with the rest retrieved from reference TRBV28 and TRBJ1-5, is DVKVTQSSRYLVKRTGEKVFLECVQDMDHENMFWYRQDPGLGLRLIYFSYDVKMKEKGDIPEGYSVSREKKERFSLILESASTNQTSMYLCASKSEYNQPQHFGDGTRLSIL.

The chain has TRBV9 and TRBJ2-7, with 10 positions matching TRBD2. The V gene end was trimmed by 4 bases and the J gene end by 5 bases; junction bases not matched to a gene: 6. The CDR3 loop spans 14 amino acids. The germline CDR1 and CDR2 sequences are SGDLS and YYNGEE. CDR3 loop: CASSLSGGADEQYF. The CDR3 DNA is TGTGCCAGCAGCCTCAGCGGGGGGGCCGACGAGCAGTACTTC.

V gene TRBV6-2 or TRBV6-3 combines with J gene TRBJ1-5, with D perhaps matching TRBD1 (5 bases). The ends were cut back, 2 bases at V and 6 bases at J, with 11 bases in the middle. This CDR3 is built from 14 residues. Germline CDR1 MNHEY, CDR2 SVGEGT. Here the CDR3 DNA reads TGTGCCAGCAGTTACGGCGCAGGGCTTCAGCCCCAGCATTTT. The encoded protein is CASSYGAGLQPQHF.

This chain connects TRBV29-1 to TRBJ2-1; no clear D gene. Per the germline V gene, CDR1 is SQVTM and CDR2 is ANQGSEA. The CDR3 spans 12 residues. Trimming removed 4 bases at V and 7 bases at J, with 11 bases between. CDR3 in DNA: TGCAGCGTTGTCCGTAATCGGAATGAGCAGTTCTTC. This encodes CSVVRNRNEQFF.

This clone was counted once. The genes are TRBV19 and TRBJ1-3; maybe TRBD1 (6 bases). In germline, CDR1 is LNHDA, CDR2 SQIVND (reference sequence). This CDR3 has 15 amino acids. Trimming removed 6 bases at V and 2 bases at J, with 14 bases between. This CDR3 reads CASSRQAVPGNTIYF. The DNA for the CDR3 is TGTGCCAGTAGCCGACAGGCAGTACCTGGAAACACCATATATTTT.

This clone came up once. The CDR3 protein is CASSLTSVGEQFF. The CDR3 nucleotides read TGTGCCAGCAGCTTGACTAGTGTGGGTGAGCAGTTCTTC. This sequence joins TRBV11-2 and TRBJ2-1; maybe TRBD2 (6 bases). Per germline, CDR1 SGHAT and CDR2 FQNNGV. Between the trimmed V and J ends, which lost 3 bases and 9 bases, there was a span of 12 bases. The CDR3 is 13 residues long.

The chain is built from TRBV5-6 and TRBJ2-7; D is possibly TRBD1 (6 bases). Germline-derived CDR1 and CDR2 are SGHDT and YYEEEE. CDR3 length: 13 amino acids. V was clipped by 0 bases and J by 3 bases, with 7 bases between them. CDR3 in DNA: TGTGCCAGCAGCTTGGCACAGGGCTACGAGCAGTACTTC. Encoded protein: CASSLAQGYEQYF.

This clone came up once. V is TRBV19 and J is TRBJ1-5; D is unclear. Looked up from germline, CDR1 is LNHDA and CDR2 is SQIVND (reference sequence). V lost 3 bases, J lost 6 bases, and 12 bases lay in between. This CDR3 spans 14 amino acids. The CDR3 bases are TGTGCCAGTAGTATTAAGGTCGCGGGTCAGCCCCAGCATTTT. Residues: CASSIKVAGQPQHF.

This rearrangement joins TRBV5-6 to TRBJ2-1; TRBD2 might be the D (6 bases). CDR1 is SGHDT and CDR2 is YYEEEE in the germline V gene. V was pared by 4 bases and J by 1 base, with 12 bases between. This CDR3 contains 15 residues. CDR3 in amino acids: CASSPGTQSYNEQFF. The CDR3 nucleotides are TGTGCCAGCAGCCCCGGGACTCAGTCCTACAATGAGCAGTTCTTC. The variable domain in full, with the rest retrieved from reference TRBV5-6 and TRBJ2-1, is DAGVTQSPTHLIKTRGQQVTLRCSPKSGHDTVSWYQQALGQGPQFIFQYYEEEERQRGNFPDRFSGHQFPNYSSELNVNALLLGDSALYLCASSPGTQSYNEQFFGPGTRLTVL.

J is TRBJ1-1 and V is TRBV6-5; tentatively, D is TRBD1 (6 bases). The ends were cut back, 8 bases at V and 0 bases at J, with 10 bases in the middle. The CDR3 runs to 13 residues. Germline CDR1 reads MNHEY; CDR2 reads SVGAGI. CDR3 sequence (DNA): TGTGCCAGCTCCGGACAGCTGAACACTGAAGCTTTCTTT. It encodes CASSGQLNTEAFF.

This chain uses TRBV28 with TRBJ2-7; 8 positions agree with TRBD1. CDR3 size: 14 residues. With 6 bases clipped from V and 0 bases from J, the junction kept 4 bases outside the gene matches. Germline V CDR1 and CDR2: MDHEN, SYDVKM. The CDR3 bases are TGTGCCAGCAGCACAGGGACAGGCTCCTACGAGCAGTACTTC. Translated, it gives CASSTGTGSYEQYF.

The chain recombines TRBV10-2 with TRBJ1-2; D gene unclear. The V and J ends lost 2 bases and 2 bases respectively, with 6 bases between them. The CDR3 is made up of 13 amino acids. The V gene's germline CDR1 is WSHSY and CDR2 SAAADI. This CDR3 is CASSETENYGYTF. CDR3 coding DNA: TGCGCCAGCAGTGAGACAGAAAACTATGGCTACACCTTC.